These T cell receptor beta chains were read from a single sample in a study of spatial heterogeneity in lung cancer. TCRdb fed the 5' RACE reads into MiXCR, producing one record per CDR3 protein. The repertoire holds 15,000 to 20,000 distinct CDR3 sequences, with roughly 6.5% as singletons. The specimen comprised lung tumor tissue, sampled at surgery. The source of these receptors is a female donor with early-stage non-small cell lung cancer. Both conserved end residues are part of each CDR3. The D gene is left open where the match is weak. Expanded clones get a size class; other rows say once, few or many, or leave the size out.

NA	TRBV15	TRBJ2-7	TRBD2	CATSTDRGRGSHEQYF	TGTGCCACCAGCACAGATCGCGGGAGGGGTTCCCACGAGCAGTACTTC
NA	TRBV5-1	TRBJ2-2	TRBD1	CASSKRTGGALTGELFF	TGCGCCAGCAGCAAGCGGACAGGGGGAGCCCTCACCGGGGAGCTGTTTTTT
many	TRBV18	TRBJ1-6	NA	CASSPSGTINSPLHF	TGTGCCAGCTCACCTTCCGGGACGATTAATTCACCCCTCCACTTT
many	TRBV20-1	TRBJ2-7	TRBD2	CSASLIVGGREQYF	TGCAGTGCTAGTCTAATCGTGGGAGGGCGCGAGCAGTACTTC
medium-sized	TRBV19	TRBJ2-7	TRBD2	CASRDLAGNSYEQYF	TGTGCCAGTAGAGACCTAGCGGGAAACTCCTACGAGCAGTACTTC
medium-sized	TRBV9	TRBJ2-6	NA	CASSVAFSGANVLTF	TGTGCCAGCAGCGTAGCTTTTTCTGGGGCCAACGTCCTGACTTTC
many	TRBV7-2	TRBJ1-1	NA	CASSLLATNTEAFF	TGTGCCAGCAGCTTACTGGCAACCAACACTGAAGCTTTCTTT
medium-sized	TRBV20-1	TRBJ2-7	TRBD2	CSAREGSTSGRGEQYF	TGCAGTGCTCGAGAGGGGAGCACTAGCGGGAGGGGCGAGCAGTACTTC
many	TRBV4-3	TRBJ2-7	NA	CASSQEVHRFYEQYF	TGCGCCAGCAGCCAAGAAGTCCACAGGTTCTACGAGCAGTACTTC
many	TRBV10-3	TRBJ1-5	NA	CAISGGHGSDQPQHF	TGTGCCATCAGTGGGGGTCACGGGTCAGATCAGCCCCAGCATTTT
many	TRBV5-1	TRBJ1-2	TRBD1	CASSLRSGQGAVYDYGYTF	TGCGCCAGCAGCTTGCGTTCCGGACAGGGGGCTGTCTACGACTATGGCTACACCTTC
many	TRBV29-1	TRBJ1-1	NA	CSVESGKGFAEAFF	TGCAGCGTTGAGTCCGGGAAAGGATTTGCTGAAGCTTTCTTT
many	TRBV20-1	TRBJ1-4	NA	CSASRGSDEKLFF	TGCAGTGCTAGTCGGGGCTCCGATGAAAAACTGTTTTTT
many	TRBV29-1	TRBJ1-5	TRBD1	CSVRTGWDQPQHF	TGCAGCGTACGGACAGGTTGGGATCAGCCCCAGCATTTT
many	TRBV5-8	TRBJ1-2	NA	CASSLRYRDTYGYTF	TGTGCCAGCAGCTTGCGCTACAGGGATACCTATGGCTACACCTTC
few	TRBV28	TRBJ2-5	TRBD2	CASSRLAGAAQYF	TGTGCCAGCAGTCGCCTAGCGGGAGCGGCCCAGTACTTC
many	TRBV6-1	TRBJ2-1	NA	CASSDGQSDEQFF	TGTGCCAGCAGTGATGGGCAGTCTGATGAGCAGTTCTTC
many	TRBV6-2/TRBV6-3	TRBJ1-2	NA	CASTKDTFNYGYTF	TGTGCCAGCACCAAGGACACCTTCAACTATGGCTACACCTTC
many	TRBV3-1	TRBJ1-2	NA	CASSPFDRLGYGYTF	TGTGCCAGCAGCCCCTTCGACAGGTTGGGGTATGGCTACACCTTC
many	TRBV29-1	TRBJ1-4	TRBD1	CSVQTSRGLSNEKLFF	TGCAGCGTTCAAACAAGCAGGGGGCTATCTAATGAAAAACTGTTTTTT
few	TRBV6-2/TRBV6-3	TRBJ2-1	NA	CASFGLGQVLDEQFF	TGTGCCAGCTTCGGTTTGGGGCAGGTCCTCGATGAGCAGTTCTTC
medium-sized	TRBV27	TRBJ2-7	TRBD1	CASSLRDSTSYSYEQYF	TGTGCCAGCAGCCTCCGGGACAGCACCTCATACTCCTACGAGCAGTACTTC
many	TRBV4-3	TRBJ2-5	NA	CASSQDRQVRETQYF	TGCGCCAGCAGCCAAGATCGCCAAGTGCGGGAGACCCAGTACTTC
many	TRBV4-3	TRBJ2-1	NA	CASSQEYGESSYNEQFF	TGCGCCAGCAGCCAAGAGTACGGCGAGAGCTCCTACAATGAGCAGTTCTTC
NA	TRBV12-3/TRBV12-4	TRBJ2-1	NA	CASALRAAQGGEQFF	TGTGCCAGCGCTTTGAGGGCGGCCCAGGGAGGTGAGCAGTTCTTC
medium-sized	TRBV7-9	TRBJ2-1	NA	CASQQGSYNEQFF	TGTGCCAGCCAGCAGGGCTCCTACAATGAGCAGTTCTTC
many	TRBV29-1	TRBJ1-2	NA	CSVEDGQGSGYTF	TGCAGCGTTGAAGACGGGCAGGGAAGTGGCTACACCTTC
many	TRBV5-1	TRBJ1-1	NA	CASSLESSNTEAFF	TGCGCCAGCAGCTTGGAATCGTCGAACACTGAAGCTTTCTTT
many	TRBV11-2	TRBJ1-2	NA	CASSQDRNYGYTF	TGTGCCAGCAGCCAGGACAGAAACTATGGCTACACCTTC
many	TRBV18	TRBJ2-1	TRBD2	CASSPRSGRADNEQFF	TGTGCCAGCTCACCAAGGAGCGGGAGGGCCGACAATGAGCAGTTCTTC
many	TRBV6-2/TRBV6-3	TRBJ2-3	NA	CASSFTGKSDTQYF	TGTGCCAGCAGTTTCACAGGGAAGTCAGATACGCAGTATTTT
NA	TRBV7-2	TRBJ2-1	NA	CASSWSPLARTYNEQFF	TGTGCCAGCAGCTGGTCCCCCCTAGCGCGCACCTACAATGAGCAGTTCTTC
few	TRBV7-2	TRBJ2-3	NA	CASSPILASDTQYF	TGTGCCAGCAGCCCGATACTAGCTTCAGATACGCAGTATTTT
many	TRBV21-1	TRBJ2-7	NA	CASSKAVFLGQAPHEQYF	TGTGCCAGCAGCAAAGCCGTCTTTTTGGGACAGGCCCCCCACGAGCAGTACTTC
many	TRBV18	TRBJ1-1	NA	CASSPLTDEATEAFF	TGTGCCAGCTCACCTCTTACGGACGAGGCTACCGAAGCTTTCTTT
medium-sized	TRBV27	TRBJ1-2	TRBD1	CASKRTGSYGYTF	TGTGCCAGCAAGCGGACAGGGTCCTATGGCTACACCTTC
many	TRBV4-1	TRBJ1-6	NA	CASSLGGAGNNSPLHF	TGCGCCAGCAGCCTGGGGGGCGCTGGGAATAATTCACCCCTCCACTTT
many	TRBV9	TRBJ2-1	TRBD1	CASNKDETGNHNEQFF	TGTGCCAGCAACAAAGACGAGACAGGGAACCACAATGAGCAGTTCTTC
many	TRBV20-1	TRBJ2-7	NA	CSAVGVTYEQYF	TGCAGTGCCGTCGGGGTGACCTACGAGCAGTACTTC
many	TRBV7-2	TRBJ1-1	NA	CASSLAGRNTEAFF	TGTGCCAGCAGCTTAGCCGGAAGGAACACTGAAGCTTTCTTT